Each of the 21 T cell receptor beta chains below was sequenced from the same sample in a study of T cells in Graves' hyperthyroidism and ophthalmopathy. It was RNA transcripts that yielded the amplified TCR beta CDR3 regions. An initial round of RT-PCR targeting the TCR CDR3 relied on the HTBI primer set. TCRdb analysed the multiplex PCR reads with MiXCR anew, one entry per CDR3 protein. The sample lists 600,000 to 750,000 distinct CDR3 sequences; 17% were seen once. Material for sequencing was blood. Receptor source: a man over 45 with Graves' hyperthyroidism.

This clonotype was seen repeatedly, ten times or more. The chain is built from TRBV7-2 and TRBJ2-7; 9 bases line up with TRBD2. Looked up from germline, CDR1 is SGHTA and CDR2 is FQGNSA. V lost 5 bases and J lost 6; bases outside the gene matches: 20. The CDR3 is 18 amino acids. CDR3 sequence reads: CASSRNRLAALWFSEQYF. For the CDR3, the DNA is TGTGCCAGCAGCCGGAACAGACTAGCGGCCTTATGGTTTAGCGAGCAGTACTTC.

The rearrangement uses TRBV28 and TRBJ1-2; D gene ambiguous. The CDR3 has 14 residues. Germline CDR1 and CDR2: MDHEN and SYDVKM. V was clipped by 2 bases and J by 4 bases, with 11 bases between them. The CDR3 here is CASSLRAGPYGYTF. In DNA, the CDR3 is TGTGCCAGCAGTTTAAGGGCAGGCCCCTATGGCTACACCTTC.

The V and J genes are TRBV20-1 and TRBJ2-1; D call uncertain. Trimming took 3 bases from V and 9 from J, leaving 9 bases between them. This CDR3 has 11 residues. Germline V gene lookup returns CDR1 DFQATT and CDR2 SNEGSKA (reference sequence). CDR3 region: CSARRDGEQFF. The CDR3 DNA reads TGCAGTGCTAGGAGAGACGGTGAGCAGTTCTTC.

The chain recombines TRBV7-3 with TRBJ2-1; 8 bases line up with TRBD2. The CDR3 contains 15 residues. V gave up 5 bases and J gave up 8 bases; unmatched junction bases: 11. Germline V lookup: CDR1 SGHTA, CDR2 FQGTGA. The CDR3 loop is CASSRGTSVLDEQFF. CDR3 bases: TGTGCCAGCAGCCGAGGGACTAGTGTTTTAGATGAGCAGTTCTTC.

The chain joins TRBV5-4 to TRBJ2-1, with 8 bases lining up with TRBD2. The V segment lost 0 bases and the J segment 3 bases; nucleotides outside the gene matches: 8. Germline CDR1 and CDR2: SGHNT and YYREEE (reference sequence). The CDR3 sequence is 17 residues long. The CDR3 sequence is CASSLDSGMIYYNEQFF. CDR3 DNA: TGTGCCAGCAGCTTGGATAGCGGGATGATCTACTACAATGAGCAGTTCTTC.

This clonotype was picked up many times. As DNA, the CDR3 is TGTGCCAGCAGCTTAGATTATGGTTTCGGCCTATACAATGAGCAGTTCTTC. As protein: CASSLDYGFGLYNEQFF. This chain uses TRBV11-3 with TRBJ2-1; D gene ambiguous. Between the trimmed V and J ends, which lost 0 bases and 4 bases, there was a span of 16 bases. The CDR3 is made up of 17 amino acids. The germline CDR1 and CDR2 sequences are SGHNT and YENEEA.

This clonotype occurred many times. The chain carries TRBV5-1 and TRBJ2-1; D might be TRBD1 (5 bases). The CDR3 totals 13 residues. Germline CDR1 is SGHRS and CDR2 is YFSETQ. Trimming cost V 0 bases and J 5 bases, with 6 bases left between them. CDR3 loop: CASSLEGNNEQFF. DNA for the CDR3: TGCGCCAGCAGCTTGGAGGGGAACAATGAGCAGTTCTTC. The whole variable domain, filled in from reference TRBV5-1 and TRBJ2-1, reads KAGVTQTPRYLIKTRGQQVTLSCSPISGHRSVSWYQQTPGQGLQFLFEYFSETQRNKGNFPGRFSGRQFSNSRSEMNVSTLELGDSALYLCASSLEGNNEQFFGPGTRLTVL.

The V call is TRBV14, the J call TRBJ2-7, with a weak D call TRBD2 (5 bases). The V gene lost 0 bases and the J gene lost 7 bases, with 16 bases spanning the gap. CDR1 is SGHDN and CDR2 is FVKESK in the germline V gene. The CDR3 has 15 amino acids. The CDR3 protein is CASSQDSDGLSEQYF. In DNA form, the CDR3 reads TGTGCCAGCAGCCAAGATAGCGACGGTCTAAGTGAGCAGTACTTC. Combining the CDR3 with reference TRBV14 and TRBJ2-7 gives the whole variable domain EAGVTQFPSHSVIEKGQTVTLRCDPISGHDNLYWYRRVMGKEIKFLLHFVKESKQDESGMPNNRFLAERTGGTYSTLKVQPAELEDSGVYFCASSQDSDGLSEQYFGPGTRLTVT.

This rearrangement joins TRBV14 to TRBJ2-1; perhaps TRBD1 as D (6 bases). Trimming shortened V by 4 bases and J by 4 bases, and 11 bases separated the two germline ends. Germline V gene sequence: CDR1 SGHDN, CDR2 FVKESK. This CDR3 comprises 14 residues. In DNA, the CDR3 is TGTGCCAGCAGCCTGCGTGACAGGTACAATGAGCAGTTCTTC. This codes for CASSLRDRYNEQFF.

This sequence joins TRBV28 and TRBJ1-5, with 7 bases lining up with TRBD1. Trimming at V came to 5 bases and at J to 3 bases, leaving 7 bases not matched to a gene. This CDR3 region has 15 residues. Germline CDR1 and CDR2: MDHEN and SYDVKM. CDR3 DNA: TGTGCCAGCAGTCAGAGGGACAGCGTCAATCAGCCCCAGCATTTT. This codes for CASSQRDSVNQPQHF.

This chain uses TRBV11-2 with TRBJ2-1, with TRBD2 matching 7 bases. Germline CDR1 reads SGHAT; CDR2 reads FQNNGV. V shed 4 bases, J shed 8 bases, and the junction held 14 bases outside the gene matches. The CDR3 runs 16 residues. The CDR3 loop is CASSSRGGGSIYEQFF. The CDR3 DNA is TGTGCCAGCAGCTCCCGGGGTGGCGGGAGTATCTATGAGCAGTTCTTC.

This clonotype was detected ten times or more. This rearrangement joins TRBV7-2 to TRBJ2-7; 10 bases are a match to TRBD2. With 3 bases clipped from V and 4 bases from J, the junction kept 6 bases outside the gene matches. The CDR3 is made up of 15 amino acids. Germline lookup yields CDR1 SGHTA and CDR2 FQGNSA. This chain's CDR3 is CASSFLAGVVYEQYF. In nucleotides, the CDR3 is TGTGCCAGCAGCTTCCTAGCGGGAGTCGTTTACGAGCAGTACTTC.

In this sample, this clonotype turned up a few times. This rearrangement joins TRBV5-1 to TRBJ2-7, with 7 bases that match TRBD2. The germline gives CDR1 SGHRS, CDR2 YFSETQ. Trimming at V came to 0 bases and at J to 5 bases, leaving 8 bases not matched to a gene. This CDR3 has 15 residues. CDR3 bases: TGCGCCAGCAGCTTGGACCCTAGCGGAGGTAACGAGCAGTACTTC. Its protein product is CASSLDPSGGNEQYF.

This clonotype was seen many times. The gene calls are TRBV24-1 and TRBJ2-3, with 7 bases matching TRBD2. J lost 0 bases, V lost 7 bases, and 12 bases had no gene match. The length of the CDR3 is 17 residues. The germline CDR1 and CDR2 sequences are KGHDR and SFDVKD. The CDR3 loop is CATSDAVLARSTDTQYF. CDR3 coding DNA: TGTGCCACCAGCGACGCCGTACTAGCGAGAAGCACAGATACGCAGTATTTT.

This clonotype was seen ten or more times. This chain joins TRBV19 and TRBJ1-2, with D hard to call. Germline assignment: CDR1 LNHDA and CDR2 SQIVND (reference sequence). Trimming cost V 6 bases and J 4 bases, with 18 bases left between them. The CDR3 loop spans 15 amino acids. CDR3: CASSPSPNPSYGYTF. The CDR3 DNA follows: TGTGCCAGTAGCCCATCACCTAACCCTTCCTATGGCTACACCTTC. The full variable domain, rest sourced from reference TRBV19 and TRBJ1-2, is DGGITQSPKYLFRKEGQNVTLSCEQNLNHDAMYWYRQDPGQGLRLIYYSQIVNDFQKGDIAEGYSVSREKKESFPLTVTSAQKNPTAFYLCASSPSPNPSYGYTFGSGTRLTVV.

This sequence joins TRBV19 and TRBJ2-1; D may be TRBD2 (5 bases). The V end lost 5 bases, the J end lost 8 bases, and 13 bases lay between the germline ends. The V gene's germline CDR1 is LNHDA and CDR2 SQIVND (reference sequence). The CDR3 totals 13 residues. Here the CDR3 reads CASSRRLAYEQFF. CDR3 sequence (DNA): TGTGCCAGTAGTCGCAGGCTAGCTTATGAGCAGTTCTTC.

The chain uses TRBV19 and TRBJ1-5; D gene ambiguous. The germline V and J ends were trimmed by 6 bases and 5 bases, with 14 bases remaining between them. Germline V gene lookup returns CDR1 LNHDA and CDR2 SQIVND (reference sequence). This CDR3 is built from 14 residues. CDR3 loop: CASRMTQPDQPQHF. CDR3 nucleotides: TGTGCCAGTAGGATGACGCAACCGGATCAGCCCCAGCATTTT. Full variable domain (missing parts from reference TRBV19 and TRBJ1-5): DGGITQSPKYLFRKEGQNVTLSCEQNLNHDAMYWYRQDPGQGLRLIYYSQIVNDFQKGDIAEGYSVSREKKESFPLTVTSAQKNPTAFYLCASRMTQPDQPQHFGDGTRLSIL.

A note on this clonotype: The junction differs from germline at one of its ends, possibly a read error. This chain uses TRBV7-2 with TRBJ2-2; 9 bases agree with TRBD1. This CDR3 is built from 15 residues. The germline V gene encodes CDR1 SGHTA and CDR2 FQGNSA. The CDR3 is CASSQDRGNTGEPFF. The CDR3 nucleotides read TGTGCCAGCAGCCAGGACAGGGGCAACACCGGGGAGCCGTTCTTT.

This clonotype was seen many times. The chain links TRBV5-1 to TRBJ2-7; D may be TRBD1 (5 bases). Trimming stripped 4 bases from V and 5 bases from J, with 22 bases between. The CDR3 covers 16 residues. Per the germline V gene, CDR1 is SGHRS and CDR2 is YFSETQ. CDR3 sequence: CASSRPTASLPDEQYF. CDR3 DNA: TGCGCCAGCAGCAGGCCGACAGCCAGCCTGCCTGACGAGCAGTACTTC.

The V call is TRBV19, the J call TRBJ2-7; 8 nucleotides line up with TRBD2. From germline, CDR1 is LNHDA and CDR2 SQIVND (reference sequence). V shed 5 bases and J 4 bases; nucleotides not matched to a gene: 7. The CDR3 spans 14 residues. The CDR3: CASSFSGSKYEQYF. The CDR3, as DNA: TGTGCCAGTAGTTTCAGCGGGAGTAAATACGAGCAGTACTTC.

The chain combines TRBV18 with TRBJ1-6, with D perhaps matching TRBD1 (6 bases). V gave up 4 bases and J gave up 8 bases, with 15 bases separating them. Per germline, CDR1 KGHSH and CDR2 LQKENI. The CDR3 has 15 amino acids. DNA of the CDR3: TGTGCCAGCTCACTGACAGGACCACGGGATTCACCCCTCCACTTT. It translates to CASSLTGPRDSPLHF.